This TCR beta chain is from a study of tumor and adjacent non-tumor tissue in lung cancer. Study conclusions and caveats: Shorter survival was associated with higher TCR diversity in tumors. Significantly higher TCR diversity was found in tumor than normal lung. Tumor repertoires had a smaller top 100 clone share than normal lung.

This CDR3 spans 13 amino acids. Trimming took 5 bases from V and 6 from J, leaving 13 bases between them. CDR1 and CDR2 (germline): SGHAT, FQNNGV. TCRbeta libraries were built with three rounds of nested PCR, modified from ARM-PCR. TCRdb re-called the multiplex PCR reads through MiXCR, storing one row per CDR3 protein. The top ten clones hold 15% to 20% of a sample with about 44,000 distinct CDR3 sequences, roughly 60% of them seen once. This clonotype is categorized as medium-sized (0.01 to 0.1%). Its specificity is unknown. No cell sorting was done before RNA was extracted from the tissue. More than 3 cm separated this lung sample from the edge of the tumor.

Sequenced material: distant non-tumor lung tissue. V and J are TRBV11-2 and TRBJ1-2; TRBD1 is a possible D gene (5 bases). This clonotype was obtained from a woman aged 40-49 years with non-small cell lung cancer. CDR3 sequence reads: CASSPRGPNGYTF. CDR3 nucleotides: TGTGCCAGCAGCCCCCGGGGCCCCAATGGCTACACCTTC.